These 20 T cell receptor beta chains were all obtained from the same sample, sequenced in a study of post-analysis software for immune sequencing data. Their recognized antigens are unknown. Study results and limitations: The study found TRBV5-6, TRBV5-1 and TRBV20-1 among about five TRBV segments more frequent in patients than controls.

Prepared TCR beta cDNA libraries contained unique molecular identifiers. From the PCR reads, TCRdb called clonotypes with MiXCR, one entry per CDR3 protein. Among some 890,000 distinct CDR3 sequences, about 50% were seen once, and the ten largest hold approximately 4.4%. The sample comprised blood. The receptor set was obtained from a girl aged 10 to 17 with multiple sclerosis.

This clonotype came up a few times. The chain has TRBV4-2 and TRBJ2-3; perhaps TRBD2 as D (6 bases). This CDR3 contains 15 residues. V dropped 0 bases and J dropped 5 bases, with 12 bases sitting between them. Germline V gene data show CDR1 as LGHNA and CDR2 as YNFKEQ. Here the CDR3 DNA reads TGTGCCAGCAGCCAAGATTGGGCAGCGGGAGATACGCAGTATTTT. It specifies CASSQDWAAGDTQYF.

This chain connects TRBV7-2 to TRBJ2-7; D is undetermined. TRBJ2-5 matches the DNA end more closely, so the J call is doubtful. This CDR3 comprises 13 residues. Germline V gene sequence: CDR1 SGHTA, CDR2 FQGNSA. The DNA for the CDR3 is TGTGCCAGCAGCTTAGTTGAGACCGAGACCCAGTACTTC. As protein: CASSLVETETQYF.

V and J are TRBV29-1 and TRBJ2-7; 10 bases are shared with TRBD2. Germline V gene sequence: CDR1 SQVTM, CDR2 ANQGSEA. The CDR3 loop spans 14 amino acids. With 6 bases clipped from V and 7 bases from J, the junction kept 12 bases outside the gene matches. The CDR3 bases are TGCAGCGTCGCATATCTAGCGGGGGCTGGGGAGCAGTACTTC. This translates into CSVAYLAGAGEQYF.

J is TRBJ2-1 and V is TRBV9; D perhaps matches TRBD2 (6 bases). V was cut by 4 bases and J by 7 bases, with 9 bases left in between. CDR3 length equals 12 residues. Germline V gene sequence: CDR1 SGDLS, CDR2 YYNGEE. The CDR3 region has the DNA TGTGCCAGCAGCCCCCGGGAGAATGAGCAGTTCTTC. Protein product: CASSPRENEQFF.

The rearrangement links TRBV6-5 to TRBJ2-5; D might be TRBD1 or TRBD2, each matching 5 bases. This CDR3 has 14 amino acids. The V end lost 2 bases, the J end lost 4 bases, and 11 bases lay between the germline ends. Per the germline V gene, CDR1 is MNHEY and CDR2 is SVGAGI. The CDR3 protein is CASSYSRDGETQYF. The CDR3 DNA reads TGTGCCAGCAGTTACAGCAGGGACGGAGAGACCCAGTACTTC.

At least ten counts were recorded for this clonotype. The rearrangement joins TRBV29-1 to TRBJ2-5; weak D call: TRBD2 (5 bases). The CDR3 spans 14 residues. The germline gives CDR1 SQVTM, CDR2 ANQGSEA. The germline V and J ends were trimmed by 2 bases and 2 bases, with 12 bases remaining between them. The CDR3 reads CSVERRGGQETQYF. The CDR3 DNA reads TGCAGCGTTGAAAGACGGGGTGGGCAAGAGACCCAGTACTTC.

This chain joins TRBV6-2 or TRBV6-3 and TRBJ1-5; D not certain. V was cut by 6 bases and J by 0 bases, with 12 bases left in between. The CDR3 sequence is 15 residues long. The germline V gene encodes CDR1 MNHEY and CDR2 SVGEGT. The CDR3 DNA sequence: TGTGCCAGCAGCCTACAGTGGAATAGCAATCAGCCCCAGCATTTT. Translation gives CASSLQWNSNQPQHF.

The chain has TRBV29-1 and TRBJ2-1; 16 bases are shared with TRBD2. The V gene's germline CDR1 is SQVTM and CDR2 ANQGSEA. This CDR3 comprises 16 residues. The ends lost 4 bases at V and 8 bases at J; junction bases unmatched: 8. The CDR3, as DNA: TGCAGCGTTGGGGGGACTAGCGGGAGGGCAAGGGATGAGCAGTTCTTC. Protein: CSVGGTSGRARDEQFF.

The genes are TRBV12-3 or TRBV12-4 and TRBJ1-1; tentative D call: TRBD1 (5 bases). The CDR3 has 15 amino acids. The germline V and J ends were trimmed by 6 bases and 4 bases, with 18 bases remaining between them. CDR3 region: CASSLGRGFGTEAFF. As DNA, the CDR3 is TGTGCCAGCAGCCTCGGAAGGGGCTTCGGCACTGAAGCTTTCTTT.

This sequence joins TRBV7-9 and TRBJ2-1; the D gene is possibly TRBD1 (5 bases). Germline CDR1 SEHNR, CDR2 FQNEAQ (reference sequence). This CDR3 is 16 amino acids long. Trimming left V 7 bases short and J 0 bases short, with 16 bases between. CDR3 DNA sequence: TGTGCCAGCAACCGTGGGGCGATTAGCTCCTACAATGAGCAGTTCTTC. It codes for CASNRGAISSYNEQFF.

This clonotype was observed once. This sequence joins TRBV3-1 and TRBJ2-7; TRBD2 is a possible D gene (5 bases). Germline V gene lookup returns CDR1 LGHDT and CDR2 YNNKEL (reference sequence). This CDR3 comprises 15 residues. Deletions cut 0 bases from V and 3 bases from J, with 12 bases between. The CDR3, as DNA: TGTGCCAGCAGCCAAGATTACGAGCGGAGCTACGAGCAGTACTTC. Its translation: CASSQDYERSYEQYF.

The chain couples TRBV29-1 to TRBJ2-1; D might be TRBD1 (7 bases). CDR3 length: 14 residues. Between the trimmed V and J ends, which lost 0 bases and 8 bases, there was a span of 14 bases. CDR1 SQVTM and CDR2 ANQGSEA come from the germline V gene. Here the CDR3 DNA reads TGCAGCGTTGAAGATCAGGGCAGGGGGGATGAGCAGTTCTTC. Translating gives CSVEDQGRGDEQFF.

The chain joins TRBV14 to TRBJ2-5, with 12 bases aligning to TRBD2. Germline lookup yields CDR1 SGHDN and CDR2 FVKESK. The CDR3 has 16 residues. J gave up 4 bases and V 1 base, and 4 bases lay outside the gene matches. CDR3 amino acids: CASSQAGLAGRETQYF. CDR3 nucleotides: TGTGCCAGCAGCCAAGCTGGACTAGCGGGAAGAGAGACCCAGTACTTC.

The chain combines TRBV7-3 with TRBJ2-2; tentatively, D is TRBD2 (5 bases). CDR3 length: 14 residues. Trimming stripped 5 bases from V and 1 base from J, with 8 bases between. Germline V lookup: CDR1 SGHTA, CDR2 FQGTGA. This CDR3 reads CASSHSGNTGELFF. The CDR3 DNA reads as TGTGCCAGCAGCCACAGCGGGAACACCGGGGAGCTGTTTTTT. Using reference TRBV7-3 and TRBJ2-2 for the parts outside the CDR3, the full variable domain is GAGVSQTPSNKVTEKGKYVELRCDPISGHTALYWYRQSLGQGPEFLIYFQGTGAADDSGLPNDRFFAVRPEGSVSTLKIQRTERGDSAVYLCASSHSGNTGELFFGEGSRLTVL.

The chain carries TRBV20-1 and TRBJ2-7, with 10 bases identical to TRBD1. Unmatched junction bases numbered 7, after V lost 2 bases and J lost 3 bases. Germline V gene sequence: CDR1 DFQATT, CDR2 SNEGSKA (reference sequence). The CDR3 is 15 amino acids. In nucleotides, the CDR3 is TGCAGTGCTAGACTAACCGGGACAGGGGACTACGAGCAGTACTTC. It encodes CSARLTGTGDYEQYF.

CDR3 bases: TGTGCCAGCAGTTCCGGGGGTAGCGGGGCCTACGAGCAGTACTTC. Its protein product is CASSSGGSGAYEQYF. The gene calls are TRBV6-2 or TRBV6-3 and TRBJ2-7, with 8 bases lining up with TRBD2. J was trimmed by 2 bases and V by 4 bases; bases with no gene match: 7. This CDR3 comprises 15 residues. CDR1 MNHEY and CDR2 SVGEGT come from the germline V gene.

This chain connects TRBV7-9 to TRBJ2-4; no definite D call. The DNA matches TRBJ2-7 better at its end, which makes the J call doubtful. Looked up from germline, CDR1 is SEHNR and CDR2 is FQNEAQ (reference sequence). This CDR3 is built from 14 residues. The CDR3 region is CASSLDSAFDEQYF. The CDR3, as DNA: TGTGCCAGCAGCTTAGACTCAGCCTTTGACGAGCAGTACTTC.

This clonotype turned up a few times. This chain connects TRBV6-5 to TRBJ1-4; D is unclear. Germline V gene lookup returns CDR1 MNHEY and CDR2 SVGAGI. Trimming left V 0 bases short and J 0 bases short, with 8 bases between. This CDR3 comprises 16 residues. The CDR3 protein is CASSYSFTATNEKLFF. CDR3 sequence (DNA): TGTGCCAGCAGTTACTCGTTTACTGCAACTAATGAAAAACTGTTTTTT.

The chain uses TRBV18 and TRBJ2-7, with a weak D call TRBD1 (5 bases). The end of the DNA is better explained by TRBJ2-5, so the J call may be wrong. The CDR3 runs to 15 residues. Per the germline V gene, CDR1 is KGHSH and CDR2 is LQKENI. The CDR3 DNA sequence: TGTGCCAGCTCACCCAGGCACGTCAGGGCAGAGACCCAGTACTTC. Translating it yields CASSPRHVRAETQYF.

The gene calls are TRBV7-9 and TRBJ2-6; TRBD1 agrees at 7 bases. The ends lost 6 bases at V and 1 base at J; junction bases unmatched: 0. Germline lookup yields CDR1 SEHNR and CDR2 FQNEAQ (reference sequence). This CDR3 has 14 residues. CDR3 in amino acids: CASRTGSGANVLTF. The CDR3 nucleotides read TGTGCCAGCAGGACAGGGTCTGGGGCCAACGTCCTGACTTTC.